This T cell receptor beta chain was captured by sequencing in a study of shared clonotypes between healthy human individuals. Study as a whole: Sampling drew on donors who were a couple of women and a few men aged 18 to 49. General study points: The small donor group covered limited genetic and exposure diversity.

With regard to this clone: Its antigen is unknown.

The repertoire was sequenced with immunoSEQ multiplex PCR; TCRdb's copy has only in-frame clones and lacks some. This repertoire shows fewer than 700,000 clones, roughly four fifths found once; its top ten account for 12%. Unsorted samples relied on 89 million or so PBMCs, which served as the source of genomic DNA. Germline loops: CDR1 MNHNS, CDR2 SASEGT. CDR3 length equals 11 residues. The V gene lost 5 bases and the J gene lost 7 bases, with 9 bases spanning the gap. The sequence was collected from a middle-aged woman in good health. Some clones in this sample may be carry-over from other donors' samples. V gene TRBV6-1 combines with J gene TRBJ2-7; unclear D gene. Sequencing was carried out using PBMCs. This CDR3 is CASSPGLEQYF. Written as DNA, the CDR3 is TGTGCCAGCAGTCCGGGCCTGGAGCAGTACTTC.